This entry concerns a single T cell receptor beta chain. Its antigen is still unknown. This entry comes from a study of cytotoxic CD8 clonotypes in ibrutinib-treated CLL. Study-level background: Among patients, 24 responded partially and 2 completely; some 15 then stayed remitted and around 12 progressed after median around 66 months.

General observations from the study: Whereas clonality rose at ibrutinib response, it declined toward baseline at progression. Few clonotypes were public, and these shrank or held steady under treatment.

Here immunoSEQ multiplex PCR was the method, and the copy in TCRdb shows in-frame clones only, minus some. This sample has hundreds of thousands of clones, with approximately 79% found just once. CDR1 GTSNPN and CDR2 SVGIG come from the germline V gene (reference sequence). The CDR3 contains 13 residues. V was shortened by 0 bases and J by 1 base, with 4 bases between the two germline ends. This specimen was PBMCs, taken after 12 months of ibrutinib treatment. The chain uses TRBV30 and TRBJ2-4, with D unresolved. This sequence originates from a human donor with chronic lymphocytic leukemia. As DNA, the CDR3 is TGTGCCTGGAGTGTAAACGCCAAAAACATTCAGTACTTC. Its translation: CAWSVNAKNIQYF. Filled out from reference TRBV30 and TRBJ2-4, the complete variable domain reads SQTIHQWPATLVQPVGSPLSLECTVEGTSNPNLYWYRQAAGRGLQLLFYSVGIGQISSEVPQNLSASRPQDRQFILSSKKLLLSDSGFYLCAWSVNAKNIQYFGAGTRLSVL.